In its sample, the clone carrying this T cell receptor (beta chain) ranks as medium-sized (0.01 to 0.1%). Its antigen remains unidentified. A library prepared for alpha chains yielded this beta chain as an off-target read; its size is of little meaning. This sample stems from a study of spatial heterogeneity in lung cancer. Unmatched junction bases numbered 7, after V lost 3 bases and J lost 2 bases. Per germline, CDR1 KGHSH and CDR2 LQKENI. The CDR3 covers 16 residues. Study results and limitations: Expanded intratumoral alpha and beta TCR counts tracked tumor mutation counts.

TCRdb ran MiXCR on the 5' RACE reads and lists one entry per CDR3 protein. This sample yields about 6,000 distinct CDR3 sequences, of which approximately 15% are seen a single time; around 9.3% belongs to the top ten. As for time point: sample taken at primary tumor resection. The sample here was lung tumor tissue, taken at surgery. The receptor's source is a male donor with early-stage non-small cell lung cancer. The V and J genes are TRBV18 and TRBJ2-7; 10 positions agree with TRBD1. CDR3 in DNA: TGTGCCAGCTCACCGAGAACCGGGACAGGGGCCTACGAGCAGTACTTC. Protein product: CASSPRTGTGAYEQYF. Full variable domain (remainder filled in from reference TRBV18 and TRBJ2-7): NAGVMQNPRHLVRRRGQEARLRCSPMKGHSHVYWYRQLPEEGLKFMVYLQKENIIDESGMPKERFSAEFPKEGPSILRIQQVVRGDSAAYFCASSPRTGTGAYEQYFGPGTRLTVT.